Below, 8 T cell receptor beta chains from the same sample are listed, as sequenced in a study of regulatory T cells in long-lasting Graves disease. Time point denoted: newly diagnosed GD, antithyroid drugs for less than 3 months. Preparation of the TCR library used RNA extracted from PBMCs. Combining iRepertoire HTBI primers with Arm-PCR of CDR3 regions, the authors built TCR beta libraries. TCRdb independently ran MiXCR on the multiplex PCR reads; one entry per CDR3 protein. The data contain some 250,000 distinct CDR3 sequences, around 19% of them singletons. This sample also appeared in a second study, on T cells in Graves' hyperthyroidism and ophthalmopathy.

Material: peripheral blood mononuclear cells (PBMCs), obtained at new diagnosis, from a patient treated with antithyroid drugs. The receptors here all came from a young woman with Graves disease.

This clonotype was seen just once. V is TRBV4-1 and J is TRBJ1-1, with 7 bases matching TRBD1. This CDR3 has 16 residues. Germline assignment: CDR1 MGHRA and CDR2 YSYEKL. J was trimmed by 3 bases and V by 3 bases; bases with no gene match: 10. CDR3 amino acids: CASSHARGGWDTEAFF. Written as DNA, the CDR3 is TGCGCCAGCAGCCACGCCAGGGGGGGCTGGGACACTGAAGCTTTCTTT.

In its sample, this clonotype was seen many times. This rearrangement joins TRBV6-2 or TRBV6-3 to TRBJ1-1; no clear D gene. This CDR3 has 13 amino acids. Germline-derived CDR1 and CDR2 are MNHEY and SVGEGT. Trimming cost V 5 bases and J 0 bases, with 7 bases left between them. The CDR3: CASSDGVNTEAFF. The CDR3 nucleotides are TGTGCCAGCAGTGACGGAGTGAACACTGAAGCTTTCTTT.

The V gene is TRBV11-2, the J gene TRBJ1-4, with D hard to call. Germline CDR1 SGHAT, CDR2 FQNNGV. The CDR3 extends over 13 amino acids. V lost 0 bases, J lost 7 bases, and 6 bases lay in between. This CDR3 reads CASSLERSEKLFF. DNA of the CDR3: TGTGCCAGCAGCTTAGAGCGGTCTGAAAAACTGTTTTTT.

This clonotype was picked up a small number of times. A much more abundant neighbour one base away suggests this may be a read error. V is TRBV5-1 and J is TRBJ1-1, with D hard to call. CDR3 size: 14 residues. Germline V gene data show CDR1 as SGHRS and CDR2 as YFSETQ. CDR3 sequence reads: CASSLALYDTEASF. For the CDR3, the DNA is TGCGCCAGCAGCTTGGCTTTGTATGACACTGAAGCTTCCTTT.

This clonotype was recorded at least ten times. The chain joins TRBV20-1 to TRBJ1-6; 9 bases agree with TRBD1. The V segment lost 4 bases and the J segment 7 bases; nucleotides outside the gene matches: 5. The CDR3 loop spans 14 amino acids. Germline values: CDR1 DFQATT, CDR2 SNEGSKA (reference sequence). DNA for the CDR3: TGCAGTGCTACGGTGACAGGGGGAAATTCACCCCTCCACTTT. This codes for CSATVTGGNSPLHF.

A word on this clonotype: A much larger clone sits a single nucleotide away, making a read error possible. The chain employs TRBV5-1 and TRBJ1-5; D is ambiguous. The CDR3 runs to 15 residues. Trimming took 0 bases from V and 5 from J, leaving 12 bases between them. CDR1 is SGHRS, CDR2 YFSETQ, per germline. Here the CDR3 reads CASSLAGELDQPQHF. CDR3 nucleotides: TGCGCCAGCAGCTTGGCTGGAGAGCTCGATCAGCCCCAGCATTTT.

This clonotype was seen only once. CDR3 coding DNA: TGTGCCAGCAGTTATCTAACGACTGGAGGTAGCGGGGGGGAGACCCAGTACTTC. It encodes CASSYLTTGGSGGETQYF. J is TRBJ2-5 and V is TRBV6-9, with 10 bases aligning to TRBD2. Germline V gene lookup returns CDR1 MNHGY and CDR2 SVAAGI. The CDR3 length is 18 residues. V shed 2 bases, J shed 5 bases, and the junction held 14 bases outside the gene matches.

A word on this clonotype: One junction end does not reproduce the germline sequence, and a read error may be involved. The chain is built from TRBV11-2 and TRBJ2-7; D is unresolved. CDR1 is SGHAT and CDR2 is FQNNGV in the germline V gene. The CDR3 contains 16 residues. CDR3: CASSQVIPPASYEQYF. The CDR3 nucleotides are TGCGCCAGCAGCCAAGTAATACCCCCCGCCTCCTACGAGCAGTACTTC.